The 14 T cell receptor beta chains below come from one sample, sequenced in a study of cytomegalovirus exposure and HLA in healthy donors. Using immunoSEQ multiplex PCR, the repertoire was profiled, and TCRdb retains in-frame clones only, with some absent. This sample has 220,000 or so clones, with around nine tenths found just once. The material sequenced was PBMCs. Source of these receptors: a young woman in good health and CMV-seropositive.

For this clone: Distinct nucleotide sequences in the sample also encode this CDR3. The rearrangement uses TRBV4-2 and TRBJ1-1; D remains unclear. The CDR3 is 12 amino acids. Germline assignment: CDR1 LGHNA and CDR2 YNFKEQ. V lost 0 bases to trimming and J lost 5 bases, with 4 bases between them. The CDR3 nucleotides are TGTGCCAGCAGCCAAGAACGGACTGAAGCTTTCTTT. Its translation: CASSQERTEAFF.

The chain uses TRBV6-1 and TRBJ1-1; D ambiguous. In germline, CDR1 is MNHNS, CDR2 SASEGT. V was pared by 4 bases and J by 8 bases, with 17 bases between. The CDR3 totals 14 residues. The CDR3 coding sequence is TGTGCCAGCAGTGTCTCAGACTACAGTTACGAAGCTTTCTTT. Its protein product is CASSVSDYSYEAFF.

DNA of the CDR3: TGTGCCAGCAGTTTACCAGGGGGCGGGAACACTGAAGCTTTCTTT. Its translation is CASSLPGGGNTEAFF. The chain links TRBV28 to TRBJ1-1, with TRBD1 matching 8 bases. The CDR3 runs to 15 residues. Germline V gives CDR1 MDHEN, CDR2 SYDVKM. The ends lost 2 bases at V and 1 base at J; junction bases unmatched: 3.

In its sample, this clone was seen once. CDR3 protein: CASSFQGSGLFQPQHF. The CDR3 DNA reads TGTGCCAGCAGTTTTCAGGGGAGCGGCCTTTTTCAGCCCCAGCATTTT. The gene calls are TRBV28 and TRBJ1-5, with D perhaps matching TRBD1 (6 bases). The germline V gene has CDR1 MDHEN and CDR2 SYDVKM. CDR3 size: 16 residues. The ends were cut back, 3 bases at V and 6 bases at J, with 18 bases in the middle. Looking up the rest from reference TRBV28 and TRBJ1-5 gives the full variable domain: DVKVTQSSRYLVKRTGEKVFLECVQDMDHENMFWYRQDPGLGLRLIYFSYDVKMKEKGDIPEGYSVSREKKERFSLILESASTNQTSMYLCASSFQGSGLFQPQHFGDGTRLSIL.

The genes are TRBV30 and TRBJ2-7; D remains ambiguous. This CDR3 comprises 12 residues. Trimming took 2 bases from V and 7 from J, leaving 12 bases between them. Germline CDR1 reads GTSNPN; CDR2 reads SVGIG (reference sequence). CDR3 region: CAWSLSAGEQYF. The CDR3 DNA is TGTGCCTGGAGTTTGAGCGCTGGGGAGCAGTACTTC. Variable domain in full (rest from reference TRBV30 and TRBJ2-7): SQTIHQWPATLVQPVGSPLSLECTVEGTSNPNLYWYRQAAGRGLQLLFYSVGIGQISSEVPQNLSASRPQDRQFILSSKKLLLSDSGFYLCAWSLSAGEQYFGPGTRLTVT.

The chain combines TRBV6-1 with TRBJ2-7; D is possibly TRBD1 (6 bases). The CDR3 has 15 amino acids. Trimming took 2 bases from V and 3 from J, leaving 14 bases between them. Germline V CDR1 and CDR2: MNHNS, SASEGT. CDR3 region: CASSELGGVGYEQYF. Written as DNA, the CDR3 is TGTGCCAGCAGTGAATTAGGGGGAGTTGGCTACGAGCAGTACTTC.

This rearrangement joins TRBV2 to TRBJ1-1, with D unresolved. The CDR3 loop spans 15 amino acids. The V end was cut by 0 bases, the J end by 1 base, with 9 bases between. Germline V gives CDR1 SNHLY, CDR2 FYNNEI. The DNA for the CDR3 is TGTGCCAGCAGTGAAGCGCGGGTGTCGAACACTGAAGCTTTCTTT. This encodes CASSEARVSNTEAFF. The variable domain in full, with the rest retrieved from reference TRBV2 and TRBJ1-1, is EPEVTQTPSHQVTQMGQEVILRCVPISNHLYFYWYRQILGQKVEFLVSFYNNEISEKSEIFDDQFSVERPDGSNFTLKIRSTKLEDSAMYFCASSEARVSNTEAFFGQGTRLTVV.

The chain couples TRBV25-1 to TRBJ2-7, with 7 bases that match TRBD2. V was pared by 2 bases and J by 5 bases, with 6 bases of the junction left unmatched. Germline-derived CDR1 and CDR2 are MGHDK and SYGVNS. CDR3 length equals 14 residues. CDR3 in amino acids: CASSEPSGMNEQYF. For the CDR3, the DNA is TGTGCCAGCAGTGAACCCAGCGGGATGAACGAGCAGTACTTC.

The rearrangement uses TRBV7-3 and TRBJ2-2; 8 bases are shared with TRBD2. Losses at the gene ends were 5 bases for V and 2 bases for J; bases not matched to a gene: 7. CDR1 SGHTA and CDR2 FQGTGA come from the germline V gene. This CDR3 has 16 amino acids. The CDR3 here is CASSPYSGDNTGELFF. The DNA for the CDR3 is TGTGCCAGCAGCCCTTATAGCGGGGACAACACCGGGGAGCTGTTTTTT.

The chain recombines TRBV7-9 with TRBJ1-5; D remains ambiguous. Germline-derived CDR1 and CDR2 are SEHNR and FQNEAQ (reference sequence). The CDR3 has 13 amino acids. Trimming removed 5 bases at V and 5 bases at J, with 10 bases between. The CDR3 protein is CASSPPGYQPQHF. The DNA of the CDR3 is TGTGCCAGCAGCCCCCCGGGGTATCAGCCCCAGCATTTT.

V gene TRBV2 combines with J gene TRBJ1-4; D is unresolved. The V end lost 7 bases, the J end lost 8 bases, and 14 bases lay between the germline ends. CDR3 length: 13 residues. CDR1 and CDR2 (germline): SNHLY, FYNNEI. The DNA for the CDR3 is TGTGCCAGCAAGGAACCGGGAGGGGAAAAACTGTTTTTT. Its protein product is CASKEPGGEKLFF.

The count of this clone is one. The V gene is TRBV5-4, the J gene TRBJ1-1; TRBD1 agrees at 10 bases. Germline CDR1 reads SGHNT; CDR2 reads YYREEE (reference sequence). CDR3 length: 14 residues. V trimming: 0 bases; J trimming: 9 bases; junction bases outside the gene matches: 5. The CDR3 is CASSLAGDRGKAFF. The CDR3 coding sequence is TGTGCCAGCAGCTTGGCTGGGGACAGGGGTAAAGCTTTCTTT.

This sequence joins TRBV9 and TRBJ2-1; 8 bases line up with TRBD1. The CDR3 is 15 residues long. The V segment lost 7 bases and the J segment 13 bases; nucleotides outside the gene matches: 19. Per germline, CDR1 SGDLS and CDR2 YYNGEE. The CDR3 sequence: CASAPGDRGPEAQFF. The CDR3 DNA reads as TGTGCCAGCGCCCCGGGCGACAGGGGCCCCGAGGCCCAGTTCTTC.

The J gene is TRBJ2-7, the V gene TRBV6-1, with 8 bases lining up with TRBD2. V gave up 4 bases and J gave up 3 bases; unmatched junction bases: 8. Germline V CDR1 and CDR2: MNHNS, SASEGT. The CDR3 consists of 15 residues. The CDR3, as DNA: TGTGCCAGCAGTGCGACTAGCGTGAGAGTCTACGAGCAGTACTTC. Residues: CASSATSVRVYEQYF.